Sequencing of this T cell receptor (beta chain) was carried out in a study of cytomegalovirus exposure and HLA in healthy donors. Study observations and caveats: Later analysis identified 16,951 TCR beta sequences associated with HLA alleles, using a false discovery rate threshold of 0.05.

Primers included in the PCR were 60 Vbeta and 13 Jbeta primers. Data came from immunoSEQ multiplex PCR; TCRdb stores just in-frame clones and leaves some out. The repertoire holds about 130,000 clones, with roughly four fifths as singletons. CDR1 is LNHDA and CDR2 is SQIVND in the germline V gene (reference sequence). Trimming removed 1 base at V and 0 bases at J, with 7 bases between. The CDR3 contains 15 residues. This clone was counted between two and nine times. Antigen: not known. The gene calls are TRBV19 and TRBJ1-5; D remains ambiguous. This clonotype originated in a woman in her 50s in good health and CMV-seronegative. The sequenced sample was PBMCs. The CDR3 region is CASSIAYNSNQPQHF. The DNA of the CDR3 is TGTGCCAGTAGTATAGCGTACAATAGCAATCAGCCCCAGCATTTT.